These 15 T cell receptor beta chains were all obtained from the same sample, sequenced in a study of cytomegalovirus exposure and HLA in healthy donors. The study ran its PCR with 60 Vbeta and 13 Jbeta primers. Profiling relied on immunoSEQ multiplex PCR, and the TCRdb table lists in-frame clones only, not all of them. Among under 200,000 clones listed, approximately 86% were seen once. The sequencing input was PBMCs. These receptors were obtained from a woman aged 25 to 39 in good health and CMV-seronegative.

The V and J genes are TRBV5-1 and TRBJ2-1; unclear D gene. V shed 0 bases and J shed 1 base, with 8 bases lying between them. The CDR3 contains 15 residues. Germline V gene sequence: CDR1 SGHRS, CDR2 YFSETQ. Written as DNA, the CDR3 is TGCGCCAGCAGCTTGGCGGGTATTTCCTACAATGAGCAGTTCTTC. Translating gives CASSLAGISYNEQFF.

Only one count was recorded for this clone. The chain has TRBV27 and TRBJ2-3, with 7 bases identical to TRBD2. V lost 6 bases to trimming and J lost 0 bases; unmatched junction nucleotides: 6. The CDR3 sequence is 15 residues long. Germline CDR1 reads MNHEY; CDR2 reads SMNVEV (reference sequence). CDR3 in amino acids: CASSPLASSTDTQYF. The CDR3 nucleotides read TGTGCCAGCAGCCCACTAGCGTCTAGCACAGATACGCAGTATTTT.

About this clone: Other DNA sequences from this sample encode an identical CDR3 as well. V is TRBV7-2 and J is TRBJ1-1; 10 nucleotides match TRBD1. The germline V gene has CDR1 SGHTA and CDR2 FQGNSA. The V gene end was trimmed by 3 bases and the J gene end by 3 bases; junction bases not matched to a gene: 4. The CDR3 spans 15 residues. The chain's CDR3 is CASSLDGTGDTEAFF. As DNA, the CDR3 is TGTGCCAGCAGCTTGGACGGGACAGGGGACACTGAAGCTTTCTTT.

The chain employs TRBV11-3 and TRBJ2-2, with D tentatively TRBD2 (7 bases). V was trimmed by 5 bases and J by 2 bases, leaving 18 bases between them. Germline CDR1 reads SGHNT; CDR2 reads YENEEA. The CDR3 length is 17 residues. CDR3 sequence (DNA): TGTGCCAGCAGCCAAAGGGGGGGAGGAAGAAACACCGGGGAGCTGTTTTTT. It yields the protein CASSQRGGGRNTGELFF.

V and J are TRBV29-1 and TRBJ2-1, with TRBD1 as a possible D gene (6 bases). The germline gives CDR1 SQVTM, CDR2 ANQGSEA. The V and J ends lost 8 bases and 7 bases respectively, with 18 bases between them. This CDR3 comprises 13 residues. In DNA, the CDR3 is TGCAGCCTCTGGACAGACTTTCCTAATGAGCAGTTCTTC. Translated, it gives CSLWTDFPNEQFF.

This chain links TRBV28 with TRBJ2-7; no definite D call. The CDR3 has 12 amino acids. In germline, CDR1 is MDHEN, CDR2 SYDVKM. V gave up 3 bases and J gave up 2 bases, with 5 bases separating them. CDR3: CASSLRPYEQYF. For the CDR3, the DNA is TGTGCCAGCAGTTTGCGCCCCTACGAGCAGTACTTC. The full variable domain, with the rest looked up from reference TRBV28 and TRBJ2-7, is DVKVTQSSRYLVKRTGEKVFLECVQDMDHENMFWYRQDPGLGLRLIYFSYDVKMKEKGDIPEGYSVSREKKERFSLILESASTNQTSMYLCASSLRPYEQYFGPGTRLTVT.

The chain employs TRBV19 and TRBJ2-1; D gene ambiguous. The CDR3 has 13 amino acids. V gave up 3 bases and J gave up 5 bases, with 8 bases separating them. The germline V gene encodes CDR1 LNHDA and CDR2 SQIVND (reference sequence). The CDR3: CASSMVADNEQFF. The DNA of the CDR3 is TGTGCCAGTAGTATGGTGGCTGACAATGAGCAGTTCTTC.

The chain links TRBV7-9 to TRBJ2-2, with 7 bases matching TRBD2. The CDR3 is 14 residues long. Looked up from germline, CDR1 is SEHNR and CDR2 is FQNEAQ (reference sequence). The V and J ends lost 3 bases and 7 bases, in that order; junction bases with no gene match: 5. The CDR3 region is CASSLGGSVGELFF. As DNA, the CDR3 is TGTGCCAGCAGCTTGGGGGGGTCGGTCGGGGAGCTGTTTTTT.

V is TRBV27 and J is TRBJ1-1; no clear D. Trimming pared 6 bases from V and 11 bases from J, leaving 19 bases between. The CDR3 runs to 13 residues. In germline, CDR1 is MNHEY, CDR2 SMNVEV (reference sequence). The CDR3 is CASSSIKGAAAFF. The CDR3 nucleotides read TGTGCCAGCAGCTCAATTAAGGGAGCCGCCGCTTTCTTT.

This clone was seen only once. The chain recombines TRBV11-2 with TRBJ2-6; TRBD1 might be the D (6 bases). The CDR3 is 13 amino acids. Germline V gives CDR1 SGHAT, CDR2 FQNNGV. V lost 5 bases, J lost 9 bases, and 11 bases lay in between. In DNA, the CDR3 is TGTGCCAGCAGCCTAACAGGGCTCAACGTCCTGACTTTC. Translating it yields CASSLTGLNVLTF.

CDR3 loop: CASSVRVGQGRSDEQFF. The CDR3 nucleotides are TGTGCCAGCAGCGTAAGGGTTGGGCAGGGGCGGTCGGATGAGCAGTTCTTC. V gene TRBV9 combines with J gene TRBJ2-1; possible D gene TRBD1, 6 bases. The CDR3 length is 17 residues. V lost 1 base and J lost 8, with 22 bases in between. In germline, CDR1 is SGDLS, CDR2 YYNGEE.

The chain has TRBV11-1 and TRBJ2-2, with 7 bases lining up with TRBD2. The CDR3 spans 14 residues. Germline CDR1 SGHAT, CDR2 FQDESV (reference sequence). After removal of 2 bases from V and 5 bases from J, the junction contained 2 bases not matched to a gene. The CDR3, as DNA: TGTGCCAGCAGCTTACAACTAGCGACCGGGGAGCTGTTTTTT. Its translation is CASSLQLATGELFF.

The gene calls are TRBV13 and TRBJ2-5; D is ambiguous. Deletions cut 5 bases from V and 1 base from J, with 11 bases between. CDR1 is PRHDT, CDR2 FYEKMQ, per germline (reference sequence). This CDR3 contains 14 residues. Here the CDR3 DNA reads TGTGCCAGCAGCCTCTTCCGAGTCCAAGAGACCCAGTACTTC. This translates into CASSLFRVQETQYF.

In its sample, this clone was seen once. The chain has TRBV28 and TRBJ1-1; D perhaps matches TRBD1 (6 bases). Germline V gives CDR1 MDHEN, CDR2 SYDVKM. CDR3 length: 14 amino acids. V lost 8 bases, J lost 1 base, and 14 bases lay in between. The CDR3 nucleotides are TGTGCCAGCTTCGGGGGGACAAGGAACACTGAAGCTTTCTTT. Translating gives CASFGGTRNTEAFF.

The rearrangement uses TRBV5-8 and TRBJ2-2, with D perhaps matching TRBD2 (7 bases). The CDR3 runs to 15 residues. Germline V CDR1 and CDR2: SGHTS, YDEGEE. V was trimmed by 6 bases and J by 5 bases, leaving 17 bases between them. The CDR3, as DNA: TGTGCCAGCAACTTTCAGGGGCGGGGGACCGGGGAGCTGTTTTTT. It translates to CASNFQGRGTGELFF.